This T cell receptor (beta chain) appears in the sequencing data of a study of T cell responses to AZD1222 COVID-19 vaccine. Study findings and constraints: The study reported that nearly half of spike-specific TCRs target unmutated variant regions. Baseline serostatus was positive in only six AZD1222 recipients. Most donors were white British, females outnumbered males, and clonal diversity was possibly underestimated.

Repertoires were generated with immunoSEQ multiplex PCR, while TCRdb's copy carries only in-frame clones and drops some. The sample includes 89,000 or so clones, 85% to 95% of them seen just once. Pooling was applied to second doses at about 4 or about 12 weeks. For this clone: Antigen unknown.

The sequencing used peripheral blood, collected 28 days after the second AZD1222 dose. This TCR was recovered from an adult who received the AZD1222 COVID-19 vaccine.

CDR3 in DNA: TGCAGCGGCATTACAGGTGTGGGTCAGCCCCAGCATTTT. Translated, it gives CSGITGVGQPQHF. V and J are TRBV29-1 and TRBJ1-5, with D perhaps TRBD1 (5 bases). CDR3 length: 13 residues. CDR1 is SQVTM and CDR2 is ANQGSEA in the germline V gene. V lost 7 bases, J lost 6 bases, and 16 bases lay in between. The full variable domain, with the rest looked up from reference TRBV29-1 and TRBJ1-5, is SAVISQKPSRDICQRGTSLTIQCQVDSQVTMMFWYRQQPGQSLTLIATANQGSEATYESGFVIDKFPISRPNLTFSTLTVSNMSPEDSSIYLCSGITGVGQPQHFGDGTRLSIL.